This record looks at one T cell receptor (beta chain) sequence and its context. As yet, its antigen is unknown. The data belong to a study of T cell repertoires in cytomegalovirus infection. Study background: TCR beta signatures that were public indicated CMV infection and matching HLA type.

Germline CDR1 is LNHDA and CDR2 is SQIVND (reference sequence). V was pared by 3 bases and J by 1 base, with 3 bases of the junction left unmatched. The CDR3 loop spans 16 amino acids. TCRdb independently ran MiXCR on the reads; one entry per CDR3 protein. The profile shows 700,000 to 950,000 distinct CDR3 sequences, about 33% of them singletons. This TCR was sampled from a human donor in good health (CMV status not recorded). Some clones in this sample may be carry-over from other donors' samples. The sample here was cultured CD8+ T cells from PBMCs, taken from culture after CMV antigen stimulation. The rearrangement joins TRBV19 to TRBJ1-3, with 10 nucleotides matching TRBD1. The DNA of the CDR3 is TGTGCCAGTAGTATCCAGGGACAGGGGTCTGGAAACACCATATATTTT. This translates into CASSIQGQGSGNTIYF. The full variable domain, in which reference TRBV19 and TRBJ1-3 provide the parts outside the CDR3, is DGGITQSPKYLFRKEGQNVTLSCEQNLNHDAMYWYRQDPGQGLRLIYYSQIVNDFQKGDIAEGYSVSREKKESFPLTVTSAQKNPTAFYLCASSIQGQGSGNTIYFGEGSWLTVV.